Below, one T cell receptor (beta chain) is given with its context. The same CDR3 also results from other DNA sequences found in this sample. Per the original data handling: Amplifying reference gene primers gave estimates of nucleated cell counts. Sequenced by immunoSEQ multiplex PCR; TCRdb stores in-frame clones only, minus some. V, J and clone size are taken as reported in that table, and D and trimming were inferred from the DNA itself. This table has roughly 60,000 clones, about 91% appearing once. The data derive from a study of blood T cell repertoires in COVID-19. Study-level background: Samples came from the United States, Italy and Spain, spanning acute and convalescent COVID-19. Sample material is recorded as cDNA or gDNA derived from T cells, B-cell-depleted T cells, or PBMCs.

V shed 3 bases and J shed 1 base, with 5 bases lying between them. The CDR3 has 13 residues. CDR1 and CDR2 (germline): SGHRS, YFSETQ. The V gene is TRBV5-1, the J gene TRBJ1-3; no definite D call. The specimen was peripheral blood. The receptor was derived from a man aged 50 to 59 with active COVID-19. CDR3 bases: TGCGCCAGCAGCTCAGGTTCTGGAAACACCATATATTTT. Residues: CASSSGSGNTIYF.